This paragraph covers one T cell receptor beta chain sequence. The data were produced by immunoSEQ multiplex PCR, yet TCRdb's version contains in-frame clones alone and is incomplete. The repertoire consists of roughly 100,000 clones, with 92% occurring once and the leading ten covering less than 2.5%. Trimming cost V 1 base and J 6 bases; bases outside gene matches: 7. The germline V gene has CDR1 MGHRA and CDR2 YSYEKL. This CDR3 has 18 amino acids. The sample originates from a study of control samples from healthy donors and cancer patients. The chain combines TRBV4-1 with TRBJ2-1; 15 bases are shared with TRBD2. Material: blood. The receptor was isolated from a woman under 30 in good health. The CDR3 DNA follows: TGCGCCAGCAGCCAAGTGGGACTAGCGGGAGGCGGGTTCAATGAGCAGTTCTTC. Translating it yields CASSQVGLAGGGFNEQFF.